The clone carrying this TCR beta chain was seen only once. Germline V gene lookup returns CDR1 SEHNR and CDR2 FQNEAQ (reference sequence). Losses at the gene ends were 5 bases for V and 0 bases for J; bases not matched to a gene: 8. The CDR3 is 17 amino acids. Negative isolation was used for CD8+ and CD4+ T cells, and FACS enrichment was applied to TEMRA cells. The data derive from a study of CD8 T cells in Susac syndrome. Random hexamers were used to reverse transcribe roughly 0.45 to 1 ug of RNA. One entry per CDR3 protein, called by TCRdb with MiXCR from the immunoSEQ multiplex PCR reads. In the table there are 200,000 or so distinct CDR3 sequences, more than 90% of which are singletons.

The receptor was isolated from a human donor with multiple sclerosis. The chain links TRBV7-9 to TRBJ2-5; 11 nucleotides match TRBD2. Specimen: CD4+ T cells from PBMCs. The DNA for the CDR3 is TGTGCCAGCAGCAAGTTGGCTAGCGGGGGGTACCAAGAGACCCAGTACTTC. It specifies CASSKLASGGYQETQYF.